Listed below are T cell receptor beta chains from one sample, sequenced in a study of blood T cell repertoires in COVID-19. Method: immunoSEQ multiplex PCR; TCRdb's copy keeps in-frame clones and lacks some. The sample holds around 51,000 clones, around 84% seen once. Sequencing was done on a sample of peripheral blood. The receptor set was obtained from a man older than 75 with active COVID-19. Both conserved end residues are part of each CDR3. A D gene is named only where the DNA matches it firmly. Rows give clone size only sometimes, using once, few, many, or a class for an expanded clone.

size | J | V | D | DNA | CDR3
NA | TRBJ2-3 | TRBV27 | TRBD2 | TGTGCCAGCAGTCCACTCAGAGCTAGCGGTACAGATACGCAGTATTTT | CASSPLRASGTDTQYF
NA | TRBJ2-5 | TRBV7-3 | TRBD1 | TGTGCCAGCAGCCCGGACAGGGGTGGGAGGCAAGAGACCCAGTACTTC | CASSPDRGGRQETQYF
NA | TRBJ2-3 | TRBV19 | NA | TGTGCCAGTAGTATAGAGGGGCGGAATACGCAGTATTTT | CASSIEGRNTQYF
NA | TRBJ2-1 | TRBV2 | NA | TGTGCCAGCCGTAGCGGAGCAGAGCAGTTCTTC | CASRSGAEQFF
NA | TRBJ2-2 | TRBV19 | NA | TGTGCCAGTAGTACCCTTAACACCGGGGAGCTGTTTTTT | CASSTLNTGELFF
NA | TRBJ2-2 | TRBV27 | NA | TGTGCCAGCAGTCGCCTCGGGGGGAACACCGGGGAGCTGTTTTTT | CASSRLGGNTGELFF
NA | TRBJ2-1 | TRBV11-3 | NA | TGTGCCAGCAGCTTAGGGGGAGGACAGTTCTTC | CASSLGGGQFF
NA | TRBJ2-7 | TRBV27 | NA | TGTGCCAGCAGTATCGACAGGACCTACGAGCAGTACTTC | CASSIDRTYEQYF
NA | TRBJ2-1 | TRBV6-6 | TRBD2 | TGTGCCAGCAGTCGACTCGCAGATACTAGCGGGACTTACAATGAGCAGTTCTTC | CASSRLADTSGTYNEQFF
NA | TRBJ2-1 | TRBV18 | TRBD1 | TGTGCCAGCTCACCACCGGGACAGGGTTTTGACAATGAGCAGTTCTTC | CASSPPGQGFDNEQFF
once | TRBJ1-4 | TRBV27 | TRBD1 | TGTGCCAGCAGCTTACAGGGGGCTAATGAAAAACTGTTTTTT | CASSLQGANEKLFF
NA | TRBJ2-7 | TRBV4-3 | NA | TGCGCCAGCAGCCAAGAATGGGCCGGATACTACGAGCAGTACTTC | CASSQEWAGYYEQYF
NA | TRBJ2-7 | TRBV2 | TRBD1 | TGTGCCAGCAGTGAATCACAGGGGAGAGGTTACGAGCAGTACTTC | CASSESQGRGYEQYF
NA | TRBJ2-7 | TRBV6-5 | TRBD1 | TGTGCCAGCAGGGGAACAGGGGGTGGGGAGCAGTACTTC | CASRGTGGGEQYF
NA | TRBJ1-5 | TRBV4-1 | NA | TGCGCCAGCAGCCAAGGGCGGAACCAGAGGCCGAGCAATCAGCCCCAGCATTTT | CASSQGRNQRPSNQPQHF
NA | TRBJ2-2 | TRBV5-4 | TRBD1 | TGTGCCAGCAGCTCGGGGACAGGGGAAGCTAACACCGGGGAGCTGTTTTTT | CASSSGTGEANTGELFF
NA | TRBJ2-7 | TRBV19 | NA | TGTGCCAGTAGCCACCTAGCGAATACGTACGAGCAGTACTTC | CASSHLANTYEQYF
NA | TRBJ2-1 | TRBV4-1 | TRBD2 | TGCGCCAGCAGCACCCTAGCGGGAGGGCGTTTCGATGAGCAGTTCTTC | CASSTLAGGRFDEQFF
NA | TRBJ2-7 | TRBV10-3 | TRBD2 | TGTGCCATCGCCTCAAAGATTCAGCGGGGGGGCGAGCAGTACTTC | CAIASKIQRGGEQYF
NA | TRBJ2-1 | TRBV11-2 | NA | TGTGCCAGCAGCCTCGAGGTAGACAATGAGCAGTTCTTC | CASSLEVDNEQFF
NA | TRBJ2-3 | TRBV15 | NA | TGTGCCACCAGCAGAGATTATAAAGAGGATACGCAGTATTTT | CATSRDYKEDTQYF
NA | TRBJ2-3 | TRBV7-9 | NA | TGTGCCAGCAGCTTAGAAGCAGGGACTAGCACAGATACGCAGTATTTT | CASSLEAGTSTDTQYF
NA | TRBJ2-6 | TRBV19 | NA | TGTGCCAGTACCGCGGAGGGAACTGGGGCCAACGTCCTGACTTTC | CASTAEGTGANVLTF
NA | TRBJ2-2 | TRBV5-1 | TRBD2 | TGCGCCAGCAGCTCCCTGATAACTAGCGGGAGGGGCACCGGGGAGCTGTTTTTT | CASSSLITSGRGTGELFF
NA | TRBJ2-7 | TRBV20-1 | NA | TGCAGTGCTAGCCTTTATGTCGAGCAGTACTTC | CSASLYVEQYF
once | TRBJ2-5 | TRBV7-7 | TRBD1 | TGTGCCAGCAGCGGTCAGGGGGCAGAGACCCAGTACTTC | CASSGQGAETQYF
NA | TRBJ2-5 | TRBV5-4 | TRBD2 | TGTGCCACCAGGGGAACTAGCGGGTTCCAACAAGAGACCCAGTACTTC | CATRGTSGFQQETQYF
few | TRBJ1-6 | TRBV7-9 | NA | TGTGCCAGCAGCCTTACAGGCTCTAATTCACCCCTCCACTTT | CASSLTGSNSPLHF
NA | TRBJ1-1 | TRBV7-9 | TRBD1 | TGTGCCAGCAGCCTTTCCAGACAGGGGAACACTGAAGCTTTCTTT | CASSLSRQGNTEAFF
NA | TRBJ1-1 | TRBV19 | NA | TGTGCCAGTAGTATTAGTGGGGCGTTAGAGACTGAAGCTTTCTTT | CASSISGALETEAFF
once | TRBJ1-2 | TRBV7-6 | NA | TGTGCCAGCAGCTTAGGTTCCGGGGTTAACTATGGCTACACCTTC | CASSLGSGVNYGYTF
NA | TRBJ2-5 | TRBV12-3/TRBV12-4 | TRBD1 | TGTGCCAGCAGACCGGACAGGGCGGAGACCCAGTACTTC | CASRPDRAETQYF
NA | TRBJ1-5 | TRBV4-1 | NA | TGCGCCAGCAGCCAAGATCTTGTCTATCAGCCCCAGCATTTT | CASSQDLVYQPQHF
NA | TRBJ2-7 | TRBV30 | NA | TGTGCCTGGAGGTCACCTAGCGTAATACCCTCCTACGAGCAGTACTTC | CAWRSPSVIPSYEQYF
NA | TRBJ2-3 | TRBV7-2 | NA | TGTGCCAGCAGTTCTACTTATGACAGGATTCACACAGATACGCAGTATTTT | CASSSTYDRIHTDTQYF
NA | TRBJ2-5 | TRBV2 | NA | TGTGCCAGCAGTGAAGCGCTTGTCGGACTAACCCTGACCCAGTACTTC | CASSEALVGLTLTQYF
NA | TRBJ1-2 | TRBV19 | NA | TGTGCCAGTAGTATCATGCAGGGCTATGGCTACACCTTC | CASSIMQGYGYTF
NA | TRBJ1-1 | TRBV11-3 | TRBD1 | TGTGCCAGCAGCCCTTACAGGGGATCCACTGAAGCTTTCTTT | CASSPYRGSTEAFF
NA | TRBJ2-5 | TRBV6-2/TRBV6-3 | TRBD1 | TGTGCCAGCAGTACCACGGACAGGGTGGAGACCCAGTACTTC | CASSTTDRVETQYF
few | TRBJ1-2 | TRBV5-4 | TRBD1 | TGTGCCAGCAGCTCGGGACAGGCAAGAGGCTATGGCTACACCTTC | CASSSGQARGYGYTF